This T cell receptor (beta chain) was identified during a study of graft-versus-host responses after intestinal transplantation (dated by TCRdb to about 2021). With regard to the full study: Multivisceral, liver-intestinal, or isolated intestinal transplants were received by the recipients. Alloreactive clones were identified by sequencing pre-transplant mixed lymphocyte reaction products and comparing these products with unstimulated pre-transplant donor and recipient T cells. Graft-versus-host and host-versus-graft alloreactive T cell clones were tracked in the graft, circulation and bone marrow after intestinal transplantation using bulk TCR-beta CDR3 sequencing. A peak of at least 4% donor T cells among recipient peripheral blood mononuclear cells was the definition used for donor T cell macrochimerism. The cohort enrolled 20 to 25 intestinal transplant recipients, one of whom was a retransplant, and a few patients without pretransplant specimens were excluded. Rather than going through the commercial service, samples from a few later patients were sequenced in-house on an Illumina MiSeq and processed with MiXCR. Every recipient was given anti-thymocyte globulin induction, followed by about 3 years of maintenance tacrolimus and steroids. Overall study outcomes, separate from this receptor: GvH clones were found in recipient bone marrow, and some of the GvH clones appeared earlier in ileal mucosa or blood, which is consistent with an intestinal mucosal origin. Peak levels of circulating GvH clones were associated with declines in HvG clones early after transplant. High GvH to HvG T cell clonal ratios were observed in the allografts of patients with donor T cell macrochimerism. The relatively low number and heterogeneity of intestinal transplant patients limited the conclusions.

The method behind the library was the immunoSEQ multiplex PCR assay. For most patients, genomic DNA was isolated with the Qiagen DNeasy Blood and Tissue Kit and shipped frozen to Adaptive Biotechnologies for TCR sequencing. For most patients, genomic DNA was subjected to high-throughput TCR-beta CDR3 sequencing by Adaptive Biotechnologies. From the authors' description of their analysis: Adaptive's ImmunoSEQ software was the source of the TCR sequencing data for 18 patients, while three other patients were processed with MiXCR and VDJtools. To correct CD4 versus CD8 sorting errors, sequences present in both subsets at a frequency ratio below 5:1 were removed. CDR3 nucleotide sequences shared between donor and recipient were removed because their origin could not be assigned. At least 2-fold expansion over unstimulated cells and a minimum CFSE-low frequency of 0.002% (template counts) or 0.001% (read counts) were required for clones to be classified as alloreactive. Clones detected in sequenced pre-transplant spleen, lymph node, or MLR CFSE-low populations of the donor or recipient were defined as mappable. The cumulative frequency of alloreactive clones was calculated as a percentage of all sequences, weighted by copy number. Not all clones reach the TCRdb copy of this immuneACCESS table, which keeps in-frame sequences only. Checked studies attribute under half of the gap to unresolved V genes and leave the rest unexplained. V and J calls and clone size come straight from that table; D and trimming were deduced from the DNA. This sample gives about 85,000 clones in total; around 83% of them show up just once. Together, the top ten hold roughly a sixth of the sample.

Reading from cysteine to phenylalanine, the CDR3 counts 15 amino acids. Only the CDR3 DNA is retained, 45 bases long and in frame from the first base. V and J lose 1 base and 6 bases, and a span of 12 bases separates them. In the germline V gene, CDR1 corresponds to MGHRA and CDR2 to YSYEKL. The time point label, read with the paper, signifies: cells obtained before transplantation from donor or recipient. CD3+CD4+ and CD3+CD8+ populations were FACS-sorted from unstimulated pre-transplant donor and recipient cells taken from spleen or lymph nodes. On this clone: What antigen it recognizes has not been identified. Per-base qualities were not stored, and no clone one base away is much larger.

Sequences were derived from unstimulated CD8+ T cells sorted from spleen or lymph node cells, sampled before intestinal transplant. Rearrangement joined TRBV4-1 to TRBJ2-2; a tentative D call is TRBD2 (5 bases match). This TCR came from a human donor who received an intestinal transplant. The DNA is TGCGCCAGCAGCCAAGGTCGGCGAGGGCCCGGGGAGCTGTTTTTT. Translated, it reads CASSQGRRGPGELFF.